The present entry profiles one T cell receptor (beta chain) with its context. The antigen remains unidentified. Here immunoSEQ multiplex PCR was the method, and the copy in TCRdb shows in-frame clones only, minus some. The data contain roughly 2,300,000 clones, 92% of them singletons. The data originate from a study of shared clonotypes between healthy human individuals. The study, taken as a whole, reports: It was anticipated that sequencing depth would influence how many clonotypes donors shared.

The CDR3 consists of 15 residues. Germline values: CDR1 LGHNA, CDR2 YSLEER. V lost 6 bases and J 1 base, leaving 12 bases between the germline ends. The V and J genes are TRBV4-3 and TRBJ2-2; possibly TRBD2 for D (5 bases). The sample comprised naive CD4+ T cells from PBMCs. Subset indicated: CD45RA+ positively selected. The receptor's source is a man between 18 and 35 years old in good health. Some clones in this sample may be carry-over from other donors' samples. The CDR3 DNA sequence: TGCGCCAGCAGATCCTATAGCGTGAACACCGGGGAGCTGTTTTTT. It specifies CASRSYSVNTGELFF.